A selection of T cell receptor beta chains follows, all from one sample in a study of T-cell reconstitution after alpha-beta-depleted transplantation in children. Using its own MiXCR run on the PCR reads, TCRdb lists one record per CDR3 protein. This sample has 200,000 to 250,000 distinct CDR3 sequences, with roughly a quarter found just once. The source material was PBMCs, mostly from graft donor cells, sampled 360 days after TCRalphabeta/CD19-depleted stem cell transplant. Receptor source: a female patient aged 2-10 years who had a stem cell transplant for congenital amegakaryocytic thrombocytopenia, so the T cells may come from the graft donor. Both conserved end residues are part of each CDR3. Each record gives: clone size, D gene, J gene, V gene, CDR3 protein. The D gene is left open where the match is weak. Size tells how often a clone was seen (once, few, many) or the class of an expanded clone, and some rows leave it out.

clone_size: many
d_call: NA
j_call: TRBJ2-1
v_call: TRBV27
cdr3_aa: CASSPLGRYNEQFF

clone_size: few
d_call: NA
j_call: TRBJ2-7
v_call: TRBV20-1
cdr3_aa: CSAREPGRLWYEQYF

clone_size: NA
d_call: TRBD1
j_call: TRBJ2-1
v_call: TRBV14
cdr3_aa: CASSQFWQGAYNEQFF

clone_size: NA
d_call: NA
j_call: TRBJ2-5
v_call: TRBV5-1
cdr3_aa: CASSLAYPGAETQYF

clone_size: NA
d_call: NA
j_call: TRBJ1-5
v_call: TRBV10-3
cdr3_aa: CAISAIRGFDQPQHF

clone_size: NA
d_call: TRBD2
j_call: TRBJ2-7
v_call: TRBV20-1
cdr3_aa: CSAAKLAGAREQYF

clone_size: few
d_call: NA
j_call: TRBJ1-2
v_call: TRBV7-8
cdr3_aa: CASSPSSIRDYGYTF

clone_size: NA
d_call: TRBD1
j_call: TRBJ1-1
v_call: TRBV7-8
cdr3_aa: CASSSNRGAAEAFF

clone_size: many
d_call: TRBD1
j_call: TRBJ1-3
v_call: TRBV9
cdr3_aa: CASSFRQGSDSGNTIYF

clone_size: NA
d_call: NA
j_call: TRBJ2-3
v_call: TRBV12-3/TRBV12-4
cdr3_aa: CASRADRRGTDTQYF

clone_size: NA
d_call: NA
j_call: TRBJ1-1
v_call: TRBV2
cdr3_aa: CASTRRGSYEAFF

clone_size: few
d_call: TRBD2
j_call: TRBJ2-3
v_call: TRBV27
cdr3_aa: CASSLGPYSGRASTDTQYF

clone_size: many
d_call: NA
j_call: TRBJ2-1
v_call: TRBV3-1
cdr3_aa: CASSPSGVGEQFF

clone_size: NA
d_call: NA
j_call: TRBJ2-5
v_call: TRBV20-1
cdr3_aa: CSARGQTGWEVQYF

clone_size: few
d_call: NA
j_call: TRBJ1-6
v_call: TRBV7-9
cdr3_aa: CASSLTGSSPLHF

clone_size: NA
d_call: TRBD2
j_call: TRBJ2-1
v_call: TRBV5-1
cdr3_aa: CASRRTSGGALEQFF

clone_size: NA
d_call: NA
j_call: TRBJ2-7
v_call: TRBV5-1
cdr3_aa: CASSGGGRYEQYF

clone_size: NA
d_call: TRBD1
j_call: TRBJ2-5
v_call: TRBV7-6
cdr3_aa: CASSSYEGQDSGTQYF

clone_size: few
d_call: TRBD1
j_call: TRBJ1-5
v_call: TRBV4-1
cdr3_aa: CASSHGRTGMNQPQHF

clone_size: few
d_call: NA
j_call: TRBJ2-1
v_call: TRBV6-2/TRBV6-3
cdr3_aa: CASSYGVVASRGYNEQFF

clone_size: NA
d_call: TRBD2
j_call: TRBJ2-7
v_call: TRBV5-1
cdr3_aa: CASSLTSGRTVEQYF

clone_size: NA
d_call: NA
j_call: TRBJ2-1
v_call: TRBV7-6
cdr3_aa: CASSLEPGLPSNEQFF

clone_size: few
d_call: TRBD1
j_call: TRBJ2-7
v_call: TRBV30
cdr3_aa: CATGQGYEQYF

clone_size: few
d_call: TRBD1
j_call: TRBJ2-1
v_call: TRBV28
cdr3_aa: CASSLSGTENNEQFF

clone_size: few
d_call: NA
j_call: TRBJ1-2
v_call: TRBV28
cdr3_aa: CASKGFNYGYTF

clone_size: NA
d_call: NA
j_call: TRBJ2-5
v_call: TRBV21-1
cdr3_aa: CASSKEGERNHQETQYF

clone_size: NA
d_call: NA
j_call: TRBJ1-2
v_call: TRBV4-1
cdr3_aa: CASSQDPWRVNGYTF

clone_size: once
d_call: NA
j_call: TRBJ2-3
v_call: TRBV3-1
cdr3_aa: CASSQVPMGTDTQYF

clone_size: few
d_call: NA
j_call: TRBJ1-1
v_call: TRBV29-1
cdr3_aa: CSVAGAPTEAFF

clone_size: few
d_call: NA
j_call: TRBJ2-3
v_call: TRBV7-6
cdr3_aa: CASSQTNSDTDTQYF

clone_size: NA
d_call: NA
j_call: TRBJ2-5
v_call: TRBV12-3/TRBV12-4
cdr3_aa: CASSPREGGHQETQYF

clone_size: NA
d_call: NA
j_call: TRBJ2-7
v_call: TRBV28
cdr3_aa: CASSLIAGVYEQYF

clone_size: NA
d_call: NA
j_call: TRBJ2-5
v_call: TRBV9
cdr3_aa: CASSVAGGARETQYF

clone_size: NA
d_call: NA
j_call: TRBJ1-2
v_call: TRBV30
cdr3_aa: CAWSAGDGYTF

clone_size: NA
d_call: TRBD2
j_call: TRBJ2-3
v_call: TRBV18
cdr3_aa: CASSRRSGGSDTQYF

clone_size: NA
d_call: TRBD1
j_call: TRBJ1-1
v_call: TRBV28
cdr3_aa: CASRYRGGSTEAFF

clone_size: once
d_call: TRBD2
j_call: TRBJ2-7
v_call: TRBV5-6
cdr3_aa: CASSTGLAGGPRYEQYF

clone_size: few
d_call: TRBD2
j_call: TRBJ2-1
v_call: TRBV11-1
cdr3_aa: CASSQTIRLAGGNEQFF

clone_size: NA
d_call: TRBD1
j_call: TRBJ2-1
v_call: TRBV7-9
cdr3_aa: CASSLRGGQAGNEQFF

clone_size: few
d_call: NA
j_call: TRBJ1-3
v_call: TRBV7-2
cdr3_aa: CASSFVPVSSGNTIYF

clone_size: few
d_call: NA
j_call: TRBJ1-1
v_call: TRBV4-2
cdr3_aa: CASSQDPVNTEAFF

clone_size: few
d_call: TRBD1
j_call: TRBJ1-1
v_call: TRBV7-2
cdr3_aa: CASSPDRVTEAFF

clone_size: NA
d_call: TRBD1
j_call: TRBJ2-1
v_call: TRBV28
cdr3_aa: CASSYQGGPYNEQFF

clone_size: many
d_call: TRBD2
j_call: TRBJ2-7
v_call: TRBV20-1
cdr3_aa: CSASRGVRLEQYF

clone_size: NA
d_call: TRBD2
j_call: TRBJ2-1
v_call: TRBV6-4
cdr3_aa: CASRTSGGCDEQFF

clone_size: many
d_call: NA
j_call: TRBJ2-3
v_call: TRBV12-3/TRBV12-4
cdr3_aa: CASSSYPTDTQYF

clone_size: NA
d_call: NA
j_call: TRBJ1-1
v_call: TRBV7-2
cdr3_aa: CASSPGSFEAFF

clone_size: few
d_call: NA
j_call: TRBJ1-1
v_call: TRBV7-9
cdr3_aa: CASSLDLTELDTEAFF